Listed here are 14 T cell receptor beta chains from one sample, sequenced in a study of blood T cell repertoires in COVID-19. Only in-frame clones appear in the TCRdb table, and some are missing; sequencing was by immunoSEQ multiplex PCR. This table holds more than 65,000 clones, more than 65% found once. Sequencing was performed on peripheral blood. These receptors were taken from a woman over 75 with active or convalescent COVID-19.

This sequence joins TRBV5-4 and TRBJ2-1, with D perhaps matching TRBD2 (6 bases). V dropped 7 bases and J dropped 9 bases, with 23 bases sitting between them. This CDR3 is 15 amino acids long. The germline CDR1 and CDR2 sequences are SGHNT and YYREEE (reference sequence). CDR3 coding DNA: TGTGCCAGCCAACTAGCTGGGACCCACCGCGGTGAGCAGTTCTTC. It encodes CASQLAGTHRGEQFF.

In the case of this clone: The limits of the CDR3 on the DNA are not certain, so only TCRdb's listed CDR3 is given. The chain carries TRBV5-1 and TRBJ2-2; TRBD2 is the table's D call, not checked against the DNA. Germline V gene sequence: CDR1 SGHRS, CDR2 YFSETQ. Both ends counted, the CDR3 spans 18 residues. CDR3 region: CASSLEGLAGFGNGELFF.

The chain uses TRBV5-8 and TRBJ2-7, with 7 bases aligning to TRBD1. The CDR3 covers 13 residues. With 4 bases clipped from V and 3 bases from J, the junction kept 4 bases outside the gene matches. CDR1 and CDR2 (germline): SGHTS, YDEGEE. The CDR3 loop is CASSPDRVYEQYF. The CDR3 DNA sequence: TGTGCCAGCAGCCCCGACAGGGTCTACGAGCAGTACTTC.

This clone was recorded only once. The genes are TRBV15 and TRBJ2-2, with D perhaps TRBD2 (7 bases). CDR1 and CDR2 from the germline V gene are LNHNV and YYDKDF (reference sequence). The length of the CDR3 is 15 residues. The V end was cut by 1 base, the J end by 3 bases, with 9 bases between. CDR3 sequence (DNA): TGTGCCACCAGCAGAGGAGGGGGGGACACCGGGGAGCTGTTTTTT. Protein product: CATSRGGGDTGELFF.

This clone was detected only once. The J gene is TRBJ1-1, the V gene TRBV6-5; 7 bases are shared with TRBD1. The J segment lost 11 bases and the V segment lost 5 bases, leaving 11 bases of the junction unmatched. The CDR3 has 13 amino acids. Germline V lookup: CDR1 MNHEY, CDR2 SVGAGI. CDR3 coding DNA: TGTGCCAGCAGTATCGGGACAGTCGGGCGGGCTTTCTTT. Translated, it gives CASSIGTVGRAFF.

J is TRBJ1-2 and V is TRBV7-2; no reliable D call. V dropped 1 base and J dropped 4 bases, with 10 bases sitting between them. CDR1 and CDR2 (germline): SGHTA, FQGNSA. This CDR3 comprises 14 residues. The CDR3, as DNA: TGTGCCAGCAGCTTAGGTAACAGCCCCTATGGCTACACCTTC. Protein product: CASSLGNSPYGYTF.

V gene TRBV2 combines with J gene TRBJ2-5, with 7 positions matching TRBD1. Looked up from germline, CDR1 is SNHLY and CDR2 is FYNNEI. The CDR3 contains 15 residues. Germline trimming cut 6 bases from V and 4 bases from J; bases unmatched to any gene: 11. CDR3 in amino acids: CASSYRQGKGETQYF. CDR3 bases: TGTGCCAGCAGCTACCGACAGGGAAAGGGAGAGACCCAGTACTTC.

The CDR3 spells CSVVQQRGTEAFF. The CDR3 DNA is TGCAGCGTGGTACAACAACGGGGGACTGAAGCTTTCTTT. V is TRBV29-1 and J is TRBJ1-1, with D tentatively TRBD1 (5 bases). Germline loops: CDR1 SQVTM, CDR2 ANQGSEA. The CDR3 sequence is 13 residues long. The ends were cut back, 6 bases at V and 5 bases at J, with 16 bases in the middle.

This sequence joins TRBV7-2 and TRBJ1-6; D uncertain. The CDR3 is 17 residues long. Germline V gene lookup returns CDR1 SGHTA and CDR2 FQGNSA. V lost 4 bases, J lost 6 bases, and 19 bases lay in between. CDR3 amino acids: CASSSPTRRYGNSPLHF. The CDR3 DNA reads as TGTGCCAGCAGCTCCCCCACCCGAAGATACGGTAATTCACCCCTCCACTTT.

The sample holds many counts of this clone. J is TRBJ2-7 and V is TRBV4-3; the D gene is possibly TRBD2 (7 bases). CDR3 size: 16 residues. Germline CDR1 reads LGHNA; CDR2 reads YSLEER. Trimming took 0 bases from V and 0 from J, leaving 12 bases between them. In DNA, the CDR3 is TGCGCCAGCAGCCAAGATCTGGGGGGGCCCTCCTACGAGCAGTACTTC. Translation gives CASSQDLGGPSYEQYF.

J is TRBJ1-5 and V is TRBV18, with TRBD1 matching 8 bases. Germline V gene data show CDR1 as KGHSH and CDR2 as LQKENI. The ends lost 3 bases at V and 0 bases at J; junction bases unmatched: 7. The CDR3 length is 17 residues. CDR3 coding DNA: TGTGCCAGCTCACCCGGGACAGGAGGTTATAGCAATCAGCCCCAGCATTTT. Its translation: CASSPGTGGYSNQPQHF.

The chain combines TRBV14 with TRBJ2-7; maybe TRBD1 (5 bases). The CDR3 covers 13 residues. The V gene lost 2 bases and the J gene lost 1 base, with 6 bases spanning the gap. Germline V gene data show CDR1 as SGHDN and CDR2 as FVKESK. The CDR3 nucleotides are TGTGCCAGCAGCCAACGACAGTCCTACGAGCAGTACTTC. The encoded protein is CASSQRQSYEQYF. The full variable domain, rest sourced from reference TRBV14 and TRBJ2-7, is EAGVTQFPSHSVIEKGQTVTLRCDPISGHDNLYWYRRVMGKEIKFLLHFVKESKQDESGMPNNRFLAERTGGTYSTLKVQPAELEDSGVYFCASSQRQSYEQYFGPGTRLTVT.

This clone was recorded once. This rearrangement joins TRBV3-1 (or the pseudogene TRBV3-2) to TRBJ2-4, with 7 nucleotides matching TRBD1. The V gene end was trimmed by 3 bases and the J gene end by 0 bases; junction bases not matched to a gene: 5. The length of the CDR3 is 16 residues. CDR1 is LGHDT, CDR2 YNNKEL, per germline (reference sequence). The CDR3 bases are TGTGCCAGCAGCCACCGGACAGGTTTAGCCAAAAACATTCAGTACTTC. Protein sequence: CASSHRTGLAKNIQYF.

This chain uses TRBV15 with TRBJ1-2, with a tentative D call TRBD1 (6 bases). This CDR3 contains 14 residues. Germline assignment: CDR1 LNHNV and CDR2 YYDKDF (reference sequence). V was pared by 7 bases and J by 3 bases, with 15 bases between. The chain's CDR3 is CATNNGEGDYGYTF. CDR3 sequence (DNA): TGTGCCACCAACAACGGAGAGGGGGACTATGGCTACACCTTC.